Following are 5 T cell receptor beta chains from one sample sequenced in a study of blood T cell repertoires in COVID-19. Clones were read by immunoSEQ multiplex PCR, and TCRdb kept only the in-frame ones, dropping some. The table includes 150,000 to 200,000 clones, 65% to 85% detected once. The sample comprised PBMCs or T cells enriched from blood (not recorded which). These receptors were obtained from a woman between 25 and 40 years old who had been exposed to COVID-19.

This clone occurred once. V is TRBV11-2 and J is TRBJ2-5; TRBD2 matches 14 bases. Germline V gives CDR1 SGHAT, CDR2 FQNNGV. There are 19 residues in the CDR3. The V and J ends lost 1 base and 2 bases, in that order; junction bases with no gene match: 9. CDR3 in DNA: TGTGCCAGCAGCTTAGTACCGGGACTAGCGGGGGATCCACAAGAGACCCAGTACTTC. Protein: CASSLVPGLAGDPQETQYF.

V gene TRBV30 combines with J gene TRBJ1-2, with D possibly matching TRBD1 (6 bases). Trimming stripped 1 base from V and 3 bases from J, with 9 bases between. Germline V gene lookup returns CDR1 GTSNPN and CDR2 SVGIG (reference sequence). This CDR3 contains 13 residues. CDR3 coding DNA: TGTGCCTGGAGTGAGGGGGACGACTATGGCTACACCTTC. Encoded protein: CAWSEGDDYGYTF.

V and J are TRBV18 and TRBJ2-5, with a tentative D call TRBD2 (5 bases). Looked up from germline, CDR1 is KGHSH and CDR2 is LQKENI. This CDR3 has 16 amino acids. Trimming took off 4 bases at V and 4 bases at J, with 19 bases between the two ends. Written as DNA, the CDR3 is TGTGCCAGCTCACTCCTGATCTCAGGCGGGCCAGAGACCCAGTACTTC. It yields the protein CASSLLISGGPETQYF.

CDR3 region: CASSLANEQYF. The DNA of the CDR3 is TGTGCCAGCAGCCTCGCTAACGAGCAGTACTTC. This chain connects TRBV7-8 to TRBJ2-7; the D is unclear. This CDR3 contains 11 residues. Germline CDR1 SGHVS, CDR2 FQNEAQ. Between the trimmed V and J ends, which lost 5 bases and 5 bases, there was a span of 7 bases.

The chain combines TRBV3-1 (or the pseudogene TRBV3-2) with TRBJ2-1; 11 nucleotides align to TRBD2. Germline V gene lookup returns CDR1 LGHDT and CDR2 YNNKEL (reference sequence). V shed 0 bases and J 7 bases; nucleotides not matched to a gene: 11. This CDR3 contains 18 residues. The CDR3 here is CASSQERDLAGGLNEQFF. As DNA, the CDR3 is TGTGCCAGCAGCCAAGAAAGGGATCTAGCGGGGGGTCTGAATGAGCAGTTCTTC.